The 22 T cell receptor beta chains reported below all come from one sample, sequenced in a study of cytomegalovirus exposure and HLA in healthy donors. Amplification used 60 Vbeta primers and 13 Jbeta primers. Sequenced by immunoSEQ multiplex PCR; TCRdb stores in-frame clones only, minus some. The sample lists about 150,000 clones, around 80% occurring once. Sequenced: PBMCs. These receptors were taken from a woman aged 40 to 50 in good health and CMV-seronegative.

This clone was recorded a few times. The chain uses TRBV27 and TRBJ2-7; D is undetermined. CDR3 size: 14 residues. Germline lookup yields CDR1 MNHEY and CDR2 SMNVEV (reference sequence). The ends were cut back, 4 bases at V and 5 bases at J, with 15 bases in the middle. The CDR3 loop is CASSSLPGWDEQYF. As DNA, the CDR3 is TGTGCCAGCAGTTCCCTCCCCGGGTGGGACGAGCAGTACTTC.

The chain joins TRBV6-6 to TRBJ2-3; maybe TRBD2 (5 bases). Trimming removed 6 bases from V and 0 bases from J, with 13 bases in between. Germline V gene sequence: CDR1 MNHNY, CDR2 SVGAGI (reference sequence). The CDR3 is made up of 15 amino acids. The CDR3, as DNA: TGTGCCAGCAGCACTCCGGGGATAAGCACAGATACGCAGTATTTT. Translating it yields CASSTPGISTDTQYF.

The chain has TRBV27 and TRBJ1-2; 9 bases agree with TRBD1. V was pared by 6 bases and J by 4 bases, with 15 bases of the junction left unmatched. The CDR3 covers 17 residues. Germline CDR1 reads MNHEY; CDR2 reads SMNVEV (reference sequence). The CDR3 coding sequence is TGTGCCAGCAGCCTTTCTGAACCGGGACAGGGACTCTATGGCTACACCTTC. Protein sequence: CASSLSEPGQGLYGYTF.

The gene calls are TRBV4-2 and TRBJ2-4; 9 nucleotides line up with TRBD1. Germline V gene data show CDR1 as LGHNA and CDR2 as YNFKEQ. Losses at the gene ends were 1 base for V and 4 bases for J; bases not matched to a gene: 8. The CDR3 consists of 17 residues. The CDR3 DNA reads as TGTGCCAGCAGCCAAGTGATACAGGGGGCCGGGAAAAACATTCAGTACTTC. It translates to CASSQVIQGAGKNIQYF.

The chain is built from TRBV5-6 and TRBJ2-2; D perhaps matches TRBD1 (7 bases). CDR3 length: 16 amino acids. From germline, CDR1 is SGHDT and CDR2 YYEEEE. Trimming cost V 3 bases and J 14 bases, with 26 bases left between them. The CDR3 region is CASSSMTGRSPDNLFF. CDR3 coding DNA: TGTGCCAGCAGCTCCATGACAGGGAGGAGTCCGGATAACCTGTTTTTT.

A remark on this clone: Germline is not matched at one junction end, which may reflect a read error. The rearrangement links TRBV2 to TRBJ2-3; tentatively, D is TRBD2 (5 bases). The V gene's germline CDR1 is SNHLY and CDR2 FYNNEI. This CDR3 has 14 amino acids. CDR3 bases: TGTGCCAGCAGTGAAGGCTCGGCTACCCGGTCCCGGGGTTTT. This gives the protein CASSEGSATRSRGF.

This chain joins TRBV2 and TRBJ2-3, with 8 bases lining up with TRBD2. The ends lost 8 bases at V and 4 bases at J; junction bases unmatched: 11. Per germline, CDR1 SNHLY and CDR2 FYNNEI. This CDR3 is 15 amino acids long. The CDR3 DNA is TGTGCCAGCGTCCACTCGGAGCGGGGGCCAGATACGCAGTATTTT. Residues: CASVHSERGPDTQYF.

With regard to this clone: The sample has other DNA sequences that encode this CDR3 too. The chain couples TRBV4-1 to TRBJ2-2, with TRBD2 as a possible D gene (6 bases). Per germline, CDR1 MGHRA and CDR2 YSYEKL. With 4 bases removed from V and 1 base from J, the gap between germline ends came to 16 bases. This CDR3 comprises 17 residues. The DNA of the CDR3 is TGCGCCAGCAGCCTTCTCTTGGGGCGGGGGAACACCGGGGAGCTGTTTTTT. Encoded protein: CASSLLLGRGNTGELFF.

This clone came up a few times. Here the CDR3 reads CASSQGWTGGLGTQYF. CDR3 sequence (DNA): TGCGCCAGCAGCCAAGGTTGGACAGGGGGCTTGGGTACGCAGTATTTT. This chain uses TRBV4-3 with TRBJ2-3, with 11 nucleotides matching TRBD1. This CDR3 spans 16 amino acids. V was clipped by 1 base and J by 8 bases; unmatched bases: 8. The germline gives CDR1 LGHNA, CDR2 YSLEER.

This chain links TRBV19 with TRBJ2-7; D is perhaps TRBD2 (6 bases). Trimming removed 8 bases from V and 1 base from J, with 9 bases in between. The CDR3 spans 12 residues. CDR1 and CDR2 from the germline V gene are LNHDA and SQIVND (reference sequence). The CDR3 DNA follows: TGTGCCAGTTCGGGAGCATCCTACGAGCAGTACTTC. It is translated as CASSGASYEQYF.

Here the CDR3 reads CASSRRQGLAWENTEAFF. In DNA form, the CDR3 reads TGTGCCAGCAGCCGTAGACAGGGATTAGCTTGGGAGAACACTGAAGCTTTCTTT. This sequence joins TRBV28 and TRBJ1-1; 7 positions agree with TRBD1. The CDR3 is 18 amino acids. Germline V gene lookup returns CDR1 MDHEN and CDR2 SYDVKM. V lost 6 bases to trimming and J lost 1 base; unmatched junction nucleotides: 17.

The rearrangement joins TRBV30 to TRBJ1-1; weak D call: TRBD1 (5 bases). V shed 0 bases and J shed 1 base, with 6 bases lying between them. The V gene's germline CDR1 is GTSNPN and CDR2 SVGIG (reference sequence). The CDR3 covers 13 residues. The CDR3 sequence is CAWSVQENTEAFF. Here the CDR3 DNA reads TGTGCCTGGAGTGTACAGGAGAACACTGAAGCTTTCTTT.

This clone was seen a few times. The gene calls are TRBV7-5 and TRBJ2-7; the table's D gene call, TRBD2, was not cross checked with the DNA. TRBV7-5 is tagged as a pseudogene. This CDR3 comprises 15 residues. This CDR3 reads CARGTERTLVYEQYF. CDR3 nucleotides: TGTGCCAGAGGAACGGAGAGAACTTTGGTATACGAGCAGTACTTC.

The gene calls are TRBV28 and TRBJ2-3; no firm D call. The V and J ends lost 4 bases and 0 bases respectively, with 11 bases between them. This CDR3 region has 15 residues. The germline CDR1 and CDR2 sequences are MDHEN and SYDVKM. The chain's CDR3 is CASSSDKPSTDTQYF. DNA for the CDR3: TGTGCCAGCAGTTCAGATAAACCTAGCACAGATACGCAGTATTTT.

The chain links TRBV7-9 to TRBJ1-1, with D hard to call. Germline assignment: CDR1 SEHNR and CDR2 FQNEAQ (reference sequence). The CDR3 has 14 amino acids. V gave up 0 bases and J gave up 3 bases, with 8 bases separating them. This CDR3 reads CASSLASGYTEAFF. The CDR3, as DNA: TGTGCCAGCAGCTTAGCGTCGGGGTACACTGAAGCTTTCTTT. The variable domain in full, completed from reference TRBV7-9 and TRBJ1-1, reads DTGVSQNPRHKITKRGQNVTFRCDPISEHNRLYWYRQTLGQGPEFLTYFQNEAQLEKSRLLSDRFSAERPKGSFSTLEIQRTEQGDSAMYLCASSLASGYTEAFFGQGTRLTVV.

J is TRBJ1-4 and V is TRBV30, with a tentative D call TRBD1 (5 bases). The ends were cut back, 6 bases at V and 6 bases at J, with 8 bases in the middle. The germline V gene encodes CDR1 GTSNPN and CDR2 SVGIG (reference sequence). The CDR3 runs to 11 residues. This CDR3 reads CACQGDEKLFF. DNA for the CDR3: TGTGCCTGCCAGGGTGATGAAAAACTGTTTTTT. Looking up the rest from reference TRBV30 and TRBJ1-4 gives the full variable domain: SQTIHQWPATLVQPVGSPLSLECTVEGTSNPNLYWYRQAAGRGLQLLFYSVGIGQISSEVPQNLSASRPQDRQFILSSKKLLLSDSGFYLCACQGDEKLFFGSGTQLSVL.

This rearrangement joins TRBV4-3 to TRBJ1-2, with TRBD1 matching 7 bases. Trimming at V came to 3 bases and at J to 0 bases, leaving 4 bases not matched to a gene. The CDR3 is 15 amino acids. Germline V gives CDR1 LGHNA, CDR2 YSLEER. The CDR3 spells CASSHGQASNYGYTF. The CDR3 DNA follows: TGCGCCAGCAGCCACGGACAGGCTTCTAACTATGGCTACACCTTC.

The rearrangement joins TRBV11-2 to TRBJ1-1; 8 bases match TRBD1. With 0 bases clipped from V and 6 bases from J, the junction kept 6 bases outside the gene matches. The CDR3 loop spans 15 amino acids. Per the germline V gene, CDR1 is SGHAT and CDR2 is FQNNGV. CDR3 region: CASSLDLQGGPEAFF. In DNA form, the CDR3 reads TGTGCCAGCAGCTTAGACCTACAGGGGGGCCCTGAAGCTTTCTTT.

The V call is TRBV10-1, the J call TRBJ2-5; the D gene is possibly TRBD2 (6 bases). V lost 0 bases and J lost 4, with 9 bases in between. This CDR3 has 14 residues. The germline CDR1 and CDR2 sequences are WNHNN and SYGVQD (reference sequence). The CDR3 region is CASSESGGRETQYF. CDR3 nucleotides: TGCGCCAGCAGTGAGTCGGGGGGACGAGAGACCCAGTACTTC.

The J gene is TRBJ2-6, the V gene TRBV18, with 8 bases matching TRBD1. This CDR3 contains 15 residues. Germline CDR1 is KGHSH and CDR2 is LQKENI. V dropped 3 bases and J dropped 2; count of bases not matched to a gene: 0. The DNA for the CDR3 is TGTGCCAGCTCACCGGACAGGGCTGGGGCCAACGTCCTGACTTTC. Translation: CASSPDRAGANVLTF.

This clone was detected only once. V and J are TRBV11-2 and TRBJ2-7; 7 bases are shared with TRBD2. Germline V gene data show CDR1 as SGHAT and CDR2 as FQNNGV. The CDR3 runs 17 residues. V lost 1 base to trimming and J lost 0 bases; unmatched junction nucleotides: 9. This CDR3 is CASSLVLAGQSSYEQYF. CDR3 DNA: TGTGCCAGCAGCTTAGTGTTAGCGGGCCAGAGCTCCTACGAGCAGTACTTC.

This rearrangement joins TRBV7-2 to TRBJ2-3, with 9 positions matching TRBD2. The CDR3 extends over 17 amino acids. V dropped 2 bases and J dropped 2; count of bases not matched to a gene: 8. The germline CDR1 and CDR2 sequences are SGHTA and FQGNSA. The CDR3 region is CASSLNGGGGATDTQYF. The CDR3 DNA follows: TGTGCCAGCAGCTTAAATGGAGGCGGGGGGGCCACAGATACGCAGTATTTT.